This entry describes one T cell receptor beta chain. The CDR3 extends over 16 amino acids. Trimming left V 3 bases short and J 2 bases short, with 17 bases between. Germline V gene data show CDR1 as MNHEY and CDR2 as SMNVEV (reference sequence). This record belongs to a study of shared clonotypes between healthy human individuals. Study-wide background: CD8 memory received one plate per donor, CD8 naive two, CD4 memory three and CD4 naive three.

All donors qualified as healthy HIV-negative adults and had experienced no recent acute infections or vaccinations. Every immunoSEQ plate was one replicate of a subset's evenly spread DNA. Per the authors' pipeline: Filtering differed since immunoSEQ provided only junctions, with no quality scores. The protocol was immunoSEQ multiplex PCR, while the TCRdb copy is restricted to in-frame clones and leaves out a portion. V and J calls and clone size are as listed in that table; D and trimming were resolved from the DNA. Here the sample spans about 1.5 million clones, roughly 95% being singletons. This TCR was sampled from a man aged 25 to 45 in good health. The chain employs TRBV27 and TRBJ2-7, with D perhaps TRBD2 (5 bases). The sequencing input was naive CD4+ T cells sorted from blood. The subset here: CD45RA+ positively selected. This chain's CDR3 is CASSFGVAGVAYEQYF. For the CDR3, the DNA is TGTGCCAGCAGTTTCGGGGTGGCGGGCGTAGCCTACGAGCAGTACTTC.